This TCR beta chain was sequenced in a study of blood T cell repertoires in COVID-19. The table came from immunoSEQ multiplex PCR; TCRdb's copy has only in-frame clones and leaves some out. This sample has hundreds of thousands of clones, with approximately 88% found just once. The CDR3 sequence is 17 residues long. V lost 3 bases and J lost 1; bases outside the gene matches: 8. Germline lookup yields CDR1 SGDLS and CDR2 YYNGEE. This TCR was sampled from a man in his forties with acute or convalescent COVID-19. The chain joins TRBV9 to TRBJ2-2, with 8 bases aligning to TRBD2. The sample was peripheral blood. CDR3 DNA sequence: TGTGCCAGCAGCGCTCCCCGGGGGGGGGTGAACACCGGGGAGCTGTTTTTT. Protein product: CASSAPRGGVNTGELFF.